This T cell receptor (beta chain) derives from a study of control samples from healthy donors and cancer patients. The CDR3 totals 12 residues. Repertoires were generated with immunoSEQ multiplex PCR, while TCRdb's copy carries only in-frame clones and drops some. The data show some 150,000 clones, roughly 95% seen once. A few counts support this clone. The junction departs from the called germline gene at one end, perhaps through a read error. The TCR sequence derives from a woman aged 30 to 39 in good health. The sequencing input was blood. The rearrangement links TRBV12-3 or TRBV12-4 to TRBJ1-2; 10 nucleotides align to TRBD1. The CDR3 DNA is TGTGCCAGCAGTTCCGGGACAGGGGCTACCCTCTTC. This codes for CASSSGTGATLF.